These 8 T cell receptor beta chains share one sample of origin, sequenced in a study of early T cells in non-severe SARS-CoV-2 infection. TCRdb ran MiXCR on the 5' RACE reads and lists one entry per CDR3 protein. Seen here are 60,000 to 80,000 distinct CDR3 sequences, 12% observed once, and the top ten hold around 4%. The sample was whole blood. Receptors originate from an adult who was a healthcare worker with PCR-confirmed SARS-CoV-2 infection or an uninfected control (not recorded which).

This clonotype was observed a few times. V is TRBV2 and J is TRBJ1-1, with 7 positions matching TRBD1. The germline CDR1 and CDR2 sequences are SNHLY and FYNNEI. The J segment lost 4 bases and the V segment lost 3 bases, leaving 11 bases of the junction unmatched. This CDR3 has 16 amino acids. The CDR3 DNA sequence: TGTGCCAGCAGTGACCCCCGACAGGGAGGGACCACTGAAGCTTTCTTT. Translating it yields CASSDPRQGGTTEAFF. Using reference TRBV2 and TRBJ1-1 for the parts outside the CDR3, the full variable domain is EPEVTQTPSHQVTQMGQEVILRCVPISNHLYFYWYRQILGQKVEFLVSFYNNEISEKSEIFDDQFSVERPDGSNFTLKIRSTKLEDSAMYFCASSDPRQGGTTEAFFGQGTRLTVV.

This clonotype was detected ten times or more. J is TRBJ1-3 and V is TRBV18, with 7 bases aligning to TRBD1. The CDR3 has 18 amino acids. V shed 8 bases, J shed 0 bases, and the junction held 16 bases outside the gene matches. Germline CDR1 and CDR2: KGHSH and LQKENI. The CDR3 sequence is CASTTMGQITLSGNTIYF. CDR3 nucleotides: TGTGCCAGCACCACCATGGGACAGATCACCCTCTCTGGAAACACCATATATTTT.

The table lists this clonotype with many counts. This chain joins TRBV19 and TRBJ2-7, with D possibly called TRBD1 or TRBD2 (5 bases each). Germline V gives CDR1 LNHDA, CDR2 SQIVND (reference sequence). V was trimmed by 11 bases and J by 4 bases, leaving 21 bases between them. The CDR3 has 14 amino acids. CDR3 region: CASTGTSVPYEQYF. CDR3 bases: TGTGCCTCCACCGGGACGTCGGTACCATACGAGCAGTACTTC.

The gene calls are TRBV6-2 or TRBV6-3 and TRBJ1-5, with D maybe TRBD1 (5 bases). Trimming took off 7 bases at V and 6 bases at J, with 16 bases between the two ends. This CDR3 is 14 amino acids long. Per germline, CDR1 MNHEY and CDR2 SVGEGT. The CDR3, as DNA: TGTGCCAGCACCTCCTGGGGGGATCGTCAGCCCCAGCATTTT. It encodes CASTSWGDRQPQHF.

In this sample, this clonotype turned up a few times. This chain connects TRBV5-1 to TRBJ2-6; 7 bases agree with TRBD1. There are 15 residues in the CDR3. Germline V gene sequence: CDR1 SGHRS, CDR2 YFSETQ. Losses at the gene ends were 3 bases for V and 2 bases for J; bases not matched to a gene: 2. CDR3 amino acids: CASSYRGTGANVLTF. CDR3 nucleotides: TGCGCCAGCAGCTACAGGGGCACTGGGGCCAACGTCCTGACTTTC.

This clonotype was seen a few times. One junction end does not reproduce the germline sequence, and a read error may be involved. The rearrangement uses TRBV4-1 and TRBJ2-7; 10 bases align to TRBD2. Germline V CDR1 and CDR2: MGHRA, YSYEKL. The CDR3 loop spans 16 amino acids. CDR3 protein: CVSSQDRLAGEGEQYF. CDR3 DNA: TGCGTCAGCAGCCAAGATAGGCTAGCGGGAGAGGGCGAGCAGTACTTC.

This clonotype appeared many times. The chain joins TRBV20-1 to TRBJ2-6; maybe TRBD2 (6 bases). With 0 bases removed from V and 6 bases from J, the gap between germline ends came to 12 bases. From germline, CDR1 is DFQATT and CDR2 SNEGSKA (reference sequence). This CDR3 spans 15 amino acids. CDR3 coding DNA: TGCAGTGCTAGAGATCTCGGAGGGGTGGCCAACGTCCTGACTTTC. Protein sequence: CSARDLGGVANVLTF.

Remarks on this clonotype: A much larger clone sits a single nucleotide away, making a read error possible. This rearrangement joins TRBV5-1 to TRBJ2-3; 10 positions match TRBD2. The germline V gene encodes CDR1 SGHRS and CDR2 YFSETQ. This CDR3 is built from 16 residues. In DNA form, the CDR3 reads TGCACCAGCAGCCCTGGAGGGACTAGCGGCACAGATACGCAGTATTTT. It encodes CTSSPGGTSGTDTQYF.